Listed below are T cell receptor beta chains from one sample, sequenced in a study of cytomegalovirus exposure and HLA in healthy donors. Assay: immunoSEQ multiplex PCR; the TCRdb copy retains only in-frame clones and omits some. The table records 150,000 or so clones, just under 80% of them present only once. Sequencing input: PBMCs. These receptors were obtained from a woman aged 50 to 60 in good health and CMV-seropositive. The CDR3 runs from the conserved cysteine through the conserved F or W. D genes are given only for firm matches. The listing skips clone size in some rows; elsewhere it reads once, few, many or a size class.

TRBV7-2	-	TRBD1	TRBJ1-1	TGTGCCAGCAGCCGATCAAGGGGACAGGCAGCTTTCTTT	CASSRSRGQAAFF
TRBV2	-	TRBD1	TRBJ2-7	TGTGCCAGCAGTGGTCCCCCGGGACAGACTATTTCCGAGCAGTACTTC	CASSGPPGQTISEQYF
TRBV4-3	-	-	TRBJ2-7	TGCGCCAGCAGCCAAGTTTTCCCGGGCGAGCAGTACTTC	CASSQVFPGEQYF
TRBV9	-	-	TRBJ1-1	TGTGCCAGCAGCGACCCGGGACATCACACTGAAGCTTTCTTT	CASSDPGHHTEAFF
TRBV2	-	-	TRBJ2-6	TGTGCCAGCGAACCAGGGACTGGGGCCAACGTCCTGACTTTC	CASEPGTGANVLTF
TRBV18	-	-	TRBJ2-7	TGTGCCAGCTCACCTACCGGGACTGGTTCCTACGAGCAGTACTTC	CASSPTGTGSYEQYF
TRBV7-8	-	-	TRBJ1-5	TGTGCCAGCAGCTTAGTCCGGGGGAGCAATCAGCCCCAGCATTTT	CASSLVRGSNQPQHF
TRBV2	-	TRBD2	TRBJ2-2	TGTGCCAGCAGTGCGACTAGCGGAACGAACACCGGGGAGCTGTTTTTT	CASSATSGTNTGELFF
TRBV7-9	-	TRBD1	TRBJ1-1	TGTGCCAGCAGCTTAGGGGGACAGGAAGCTTTCTTT	CASSLGGQEAFF
TRBV5-1	-	-	TRBJ1-1	TGCGCCAGCAGCTTGGAGACAGGGAACACTGAAGCTTTCTTT	CASSLETGNTEAFF
TRBV15	-	TRBD1	TRBJ1-1	TGTGCCACCAGCAGGCACGACAGGGCCACTGAAGCTTTCTTT	CATSRHDRATEAFF
TRBV4-3	-	-	TRBJ2-1	TGCGCCAGCAGCCAAGCCGGGACCTACAATGAGCAGTTCTTC	CASSQAGTYNEQFF
TRBV2	few	-	TRBJ2-5	TGTGCCAGCAGTGCCCCCGCGTGGGGGCAAGGAGAGACCCAGTACTTC	CASSAPAWGQGETQYF
TRBV5-4	-	TRBD2	TRBJ2-3	TGTGCCAGCAGCTTGCCAGCGGGGCCCACAGATACGCAGTATTTT	CASSLPAGPTDTQYF
TRBV6-6	-	-	TRBJ1-1	TGTGCCAGCAGTTACCCCGGGACACATAACACTGAAGCTTTCTTT	CASSYPGTHNTEAFF
TRBV28	few	-	TRBJ1-1	TGTGCCAGCAGTTTAAGACAGTTAACTACCCCACTCCGTTTT	CASSLRQLTTPLRF
TRBV18	-	TRBD1	TRBJ1-2	TGTGCCAGCTCACCGGACAGGGACTATGGCTACACCTTC	CASSPDRDYGYTF
TRBV6-1	-	-	TRBJ2-4	TGTGCCAGCAGTGAATGGCGACAGTCAGTAGCCAAAAACATTCAGTACTTC	CASSEWRQSVAKNIQYF
TRBV6-5	-	TRBD2	TRBJ2-3	TGTGCCAGCAGTTACGAAGCGGGAGAAGCAGATACGCAGTATTTT	CASSYEAGEADTQYF
TRBV6-5	-	-	TRBJ2-6	TGTGCCAGCAGTTACCGTCCGGGGACTGGGGCCAACGTCCTGACTTTC	CASSYRPGTGANVLTF
TRBV28	-	-	TRBJ1-1	TGTGCCGTCGGCGGGGGTGTTACTGAAGCTTTCTTT	CAVGGGVTEAFF
TRBV7-3	-	TRBD1	TRBJ2-3	TGTGCTAGCAGCTCGAGCTTTACCGGGACAGGGGGCACAGATACGCAGTATTTT	CASSSSFTGTGGTDTQYF
TRBV28	-	TRBD1	TRBJ2-7	TGTGCCAGCAGTTTCCCGGGACAGTCAAGAGGCGAGCAGTACTTC	CASSFPGQSRGEQYF
TRBV25-1	few	-	TRBJ2-2	TGTGCCAGCAGTGCCAGGGCTCTGGCCGGGGAGCTGTTTTTT	CASSARALAGELFF
TRBV28	-	-	TRBJ2-7	TGTGCCAGCAGTAGGGATTCGGGGGGCCGTTCCTACGAGCAGTACTTC	CASSRDSGGRSYEQYF
TRBV5-4	-	TRBD2	TRBJ2-5	TGTGCCAGCAGCTTGGTAGTAGCGGGACAAGAGACCCAGTACTTC	CASSLVVAGQETQYF
TRBV27	-	TRBD1	TRBJ1-2	TGTGCCAGCAGCAGTCCCGGGACAGGGAACTATGGCTACACCTTC	CASSSPGTGNYGYTF
TRBV19	-	TRBD1	TRBJ2-1	TGTGCCAGTAGTACCCGGGACAGAGGCAATGAGCAGTTCTTC	CASSTRDRGNEQFF
TRBV7-2	few	-	TRBJ1-2	TGTGCCAGCATCCAAGGACCGAATCCGGAGGCCTCATATGGCTACACCTTC	CASIQGPNPEASYGYTF
TRBV10-1	-	-	TRBJ1-5	TGCGCCAGCAGTGCTCCCCGGTACAGGGATAAGGCTGGCAATCAGCCCCAGCATTTT	CASSAPRYRDKAGNQPQHF
TRBV6-5	-	-	TRBJ1-1	TGTGCCAGCAGCCCCGGGGGGAACACTGAAGCTTTCTTT	CASSPGGNTEAFF
TRBV7-3	-	TRBD2	TRBJ2-3	TGTGCCAGCAGCTCGGGACTAGCGGCCTACACAGATACGCAGTATTTT	CASSSGLAAYTDTQYF
TRBV19	-	TRBD2	TRBJ2-1	TGTGCCAGCTCGGGACTAGCGGGGCTCTACAATGAGCAGTTCTTC	CASSGLAGLYNEQFF
TRBV15	-	-	TRBJ1-5	TGTGCCACCGGGGAAGGGACACATAGCAATCAGCCCCAGCATTTT	CATGEGTHSNQPQHF
TRBV4-3	-	TRBD2	TRBJ2-3	TGCGCCAGCAGCCAACGAGCGGGGGCCTCTAGCACAGATACGCAGTATTTT	CASSQRAGASSTDTQYF
TRBV4-3	-	-	TRBJ1-1	TGCGCCAGCAGCCAAGATTCAGGATCTACGAACACTGAAGCTTTCTTT	CASSQDSGSTNTEAFF
TRBV2	few	-	TRBJ2-7	TGTGCCAGCAGTGTATTACAGGAATACGAGCAGTACTTC	CASSVLQEYEQYF
TRBV5-1	-	-	TRBJ1-4	TGCGCCAGCAGCTTGGCCGACCCAGGTGGGGCGACTAATGAAAAACTGTTTTTT	CASSLADPGGATNEKLFF
TRBV19	-	-	TRBJ1-4	TGTGCCAGTACCCCGGCAACTAATGAAAAACTGTTTTTT	CASTPATNEKLFF
TRBV30	few	TRBD1	TRBJ1-2	TGTGCTGCAGGGGGCGGGAGTGGCTACACCTTC	CAAGGGSGYTF
TRBV5-4	-	TRBD1	TRBJ1-5	TGTGCCAGCAGCCGGGACAGTCAGCAGCCCCAGCATTTT	CASSRDSQQPQHF
TRBV10-3	-	TRBD1	TRBJ2-2	TGTGCCACCAGTCCTGCCGGGACAGACAGATGGAACACCGGGGAGCTGTTTTTT	CATSPAGTDRWNTGELFF
TRBV30	-	-	TRBJ1-1	TGTGCCTGGAGCGCACAGGGATTCACTGAAGCTTTCTTT	CAWSAQGFTEAFF
TRBV5-6	-	-	TRBJ1-2	TGTGCCAGCAGCTTGCCCGGCGGGGCCCTTAACTATGGCTACACCTTC	CASSLPGGALNYGYTF
TRBV5-5	-	-	TRBJ2-7	TGTGCCAGCAGCTTAGAGAACCCCTACGAGCAGTACTTC	CASSLENPYEQYF
TRBV30	-	-	TRBJ1-1	TGTGCCTGGAGTTCGACAGAGAACACTGAAGCTTTCTTT	CAWSSTENTEAFF
TRBV28	-	-	TRBJ1-2	TGTGCCACTTACCCCCCCAGGGTTCGGAACTATGGCTACACCTTC	CATYPPRVRNYGYTF
TRBV18	-	-	TRBJ1-1	TGTGCCAGCTCACCACGTAATCAACTCCCTGAAGCTTTCTTT	CASSPRNQLPEAFF
TRBV28	-	TRBD2	TRBJ2-5	TGTGCCAGCAGACCCCGGGGACTAGCGGTCCAAGAGACCCAGTACTTC	CASRPRGLAVQETQYF
TRBV19	-	-	TRBJ1-1	TGTGCCAGTAGTCCCGAACGGGTGAGTTCAGCTTTCTTT	CASSPERVSSAFF
TRBV2	-	-	TRBJ1-2	TGTGCCAGCAGACAGGCAAACTATGGCTACACCTTC	CASRQANYGYTF
TRBV5-4	-	-	TRBJ1-4	TGTGCCAGCAGCTTGAGTGGCCGGGTTCCCCTCCCTGCAACTAATGAAAAACTGTTTTTT	CASSLSGRVPLPATNEKLFF
TRBV28	-	TRBD1	TRBJ1-2	TGTGCCAGCAGATCTCCCACAGGGGGCCCGGCGGGCTACACCTTC	CASRSPTGGPAGYTF
TRBV7-9	-	TRBD1	TRBJ2-2	TGTGCCAGCAGCAACAGGGGGGAGACCGGGGAGCTGTTTTTT	CASSNRGETGELFF
TRBV19	few	-	TRBJ1-5	TGTGCCAGTAGTATGGGGGAGGGGCCTGTTAGCAATCAGCCCCAGCATTTT	CASSMGEGPVSNQPQHF
TRBV4-3	-	-	TRBJ1-1	TGCGCCAGCAGCCAAGATATAAACAGGGAAGCTTTCTTT	CASSQDINREAFF
TRBV7-9	-	-	TRBJ1-2	TGTGCCAGCAGCTCCCAGGGAGACAGGCGCGGAGCTAACTATGGCTACACCTTC	CASSSQGDRRGANYGYTF
TRBV27	-	TRBD1	TRBJ2-7	TGTGCCAGCAGGCCGACAGGGGGCTACGAGCAGTACTTC	CASRPTGGYEQYF
TRBV29-1	once	TRBD1	TRBJ1-1	TGCAGCGTTGGTTTTCAGGGGGCCTGGGGGGCTTTCTTT	CSVGFQGAWGAFF
TRBV5-4	-	-	TRBJ2-6	TGTGCCAGCAGCCAGGCCGGGACACTTCCCTTCTCTGGGGCCAACGGCCTGACTTTC	CASSQAGTLPFSGANGLTF